The subject of this entry is one T cell receptor beta chain. As yet, its antigen is unknown. This sample was taken from a study of blood T cell dynamics during melanoma immunotherapy. A fixed DNA input of about 350 ng was used per bulk PBMC sample. Measured with immunoSEQ multiplex PCR; TCRdb has only the in-frame clones, and not every one. This sample has more than 9,000 clones, with just over 85% found just once. Time point given: pre-treatment baseline. Sampling occurred pretreatment (T0) and at week 3 (W3), after cycle one of checkpoint blockade. Prior systemic cancer therapy, immunosuppressant use and other active malignancies excluded patients. Study-level results: The study could not tell melanoma-specific clones from general immune activation.

Germline values: CDR1 LGHNA, CDR2 YNFKEQ. V was pared by 1 base and J by 10 bases, with 6 bases of the junction left unmatched. The CDR3 is made up of 15 amino acids. This TCR derives from a human donor with melanoma. The input for sequencing was blood, taken from a patient treated with checkpoint blockade. This chain connects TRBV4-2 to TRBJ1-4; 10 nucleotides match TRBD1. This CDR3 reads CASSQGSGTGAKLFF. As DNA, the CDR3 is TGTGCCAGCAGCCAAGGCTCCGGGACAGGGGCAAAACTGTTTTTT.